These T cell receptor beta chains were read from a single sample in a study of cytomegalovirus exposure and HLA in healthy donors. TCRdb's table, derived via immunoSEQ multiplex PCR, lists solely in-frame clones and lacks some. The sample contains around 200,000 clones, 65% to 90% of which appear only once. The material sequenced was PBMCs. The receptors were sampled from a woman aged 25 to 45 in good health and CMV-seronegative. Each CDR3 is given with its conserved first and last residue. The order of the fields is V gene, clone size, D gene, J gene, CDR3 DNA, CDR3 protein. D genes are given only for firm matches. The size field is filled for only some rows; it gives once, few, many or a size class.

>TRBV6-6|-|-|TRBJ2-7
TGTGCCAGCAGTTACGACAGGAAAACCTACGAGCAGTACTTC
CASSYDRKTYEQYF
>TRBV6-6|-|-|TRBJ2-5
TGTGCCAGCTCCCACCGGGAGACCCAGTACTTC
CASSHRETQYF
>TRBV28|-|-|TRBJ2-1
TGTGCCAGCAGCAATAATAGAGGCTCCTACAATGAGCAGTTCTTC
CASSNNRGSYNEQFF
>TRBV10-3|-|-|TRBJ2-6
TGTGCCATCAGTGAGTCAATTAGCTCTGGGGCCAACGTCCTGACTTTC
CAISESISSGANVLTF
>TRBV7-2|once|-|TRBJ2-5
TGTGCCAGCAGCTTAGTGGCAGGGGAAGAGACCCAGTACTTC
CASSLVAGEETQYF
>TRBV9|-|TRBD2|TRBJ2-7
TGTGCCAGCAGCGAGGGACTAGCGGGAGTGGGTTACGAGCAGTACTTC
CASSEGLAGVGYEQYF
>TRBV27|-|TRBD2|TRBJ2-3
TGTGCCAGCAGACAAACGGGACTAGCGGGACCAGATACGCAGTATTTT
CASRQTGLAGPDTQYF
>TRBV6-1|-|-|TRBJ1-3
TGTGCCAGCAGTGAACGGGGGGCAGGGTCTGGAAACACCATATATTTT
CASSERGAGSGNTIYF
>TRBV2|-|TRBD1|TRBJ2-3
TGTGCCACCGCGGAACAGGGGGCTACCACAGATACGCAGTATTTT
CATAEQGATTDTQYF
>TRBV2|-|TRBD1|TRBJ1-2
TGTGCCAGCAGTTTACCCGGGACAGGGAAGGGCTACACCTTC
CASSLPGTGKGYTF
>TRBV7-3|-|TRBD2|TRBJ2-6
TGTGCCAGCAGCTCAAGGGCGGGAGGAAGCTCTGGGGCCAACGTCCTGACTTTC
CASSSRAGGSSGANVLTF
>TRBV5-6|-|-|TRBJ2-7
TGTGCCAGCAGCCCCGGGGGAAGGGATCAGTACTTC
CASSPGGRDQYF
>TRBV28|-|-|TRBJ1-3
TGTGCCAGCAGGCCTCATACTATCTCTGGAAACACCATATATTTT
CASRPHTISGNTIYF
>TRBV9|-|-|TRBJ2-5
TGTGCCAGCTCAAAGGAGGGCCTGGAGACCCAGTACTTC
CASSKEGLETQYF
>TRBV27|-|TRBD2|TRBJ2-7
TGTGCCAGCAGTTTAAGGGGCGCCAGGGCGGGAGAGCACGAGCAGTACTTC
CASSLRGARAGEHEQYF
>TRBV4-1|-|TRBD2|TRBJ2-5
TGCGCCAGCAGCCAAGTGGGACTAGCGGGAGGGGGGGAGACCCAGTACTTC
CASSQVGLAGGGETQYF
>TRBV28|few|TRBD1|TRBJ2-3
TGTGCCAGCAGTTTCTACGGGACAGGGGGCCGGGCAGATACGCAGTATTTT
CASSFYGTGGRADTQYF
>TRBV7-2|-|-|TRBJ1-2
TGTGCCAGCACTGAGGACTCGCGTAACTATGGCTACACCTTC
CASTEDSRNYGYTF
>TRBV5-4|-|TRBD1|TRBJ2-7
TGTGCCAGCAGCTTGCTCCCGGGACAGGGCTACGAGCAGTACTTC
CASSLLPGQGYEQYF
>TRBV18|-|-|TRBJ2-1
TGTGCCAGCTCACCTCTTAATGAGCAGTTCTTC
CASSPLNEQFF
>TRBV4-1|-|TRBD1|TRBJ2-7
TGCGCCAGCAGCCAGAGACAGGGGGCGGCGGGAGAAACTATTCAGTACTTC
CASSQRQGAAGETIQYF
>TRBV10-3|-|TRBD1|TRBJ1-1
TGTGCCATCAGTGAGAGCGACAGGGCAGCTTTCTTT
CAISESDRAAFF
>TRBV10-3|-|-|TRBJ1-2
TGTGCCATCAGTGAGTCGGGAGACTATGGCTACACCTTC
CAISESGDYGYTF
>TRBV28|-|TRBD2|TRBJ2-2
TGTGCCAGCACCGTGGGGGGAGGGCGTGCCGGGGAGCTGTTTTTT
CASTVGGGRAGELFF
>TRBV10-2|-|-|TRBJ2-1
TGCGCCAGCAGTGAACTAGCTCAGACCTTGAATGAGCAGTTCTTC
CASSELAQTLNEQFF
>TRBV5-4|few|-|TRBJ2-7
TGTGCCAGCAGCTTGGCGACAAAACCCTACGAGCAGTACTTC
CASSLATKPYEQYF
>TRBV5-1|-|-|TRBJ2-7
TGCGCCAGCAGCTTGGTAGCAGGGGACGTCGAGCAGTACTTC
CASSLVAGDVEQYF
>TRBV6-1|-|TRBD2|TRBJ2-1
TGTGCCAGCAGTGATCTAGCGGGAGGGCAGTTCTTC
CASSDLAGGQFF
>TRBV15|-|TRBD2|TRBJ2-7
TGTGCCACCAGCAGAGAGTCGGGGGGGGGACCCTACGAGCAGTACTTC
CATSRESGGGPYEQYF
>TRBV28|-|TRBD2|TRBJ2-7
TGTGCCAGCATCAAAGCGGGGGCCTCCTACGAGCAGTACTTC
CASIKAGASYEQYF
>TRBV6-1|-|-|TRBJ2-1
TGTGCCAGCAGTGTCTTGCGATACAATGAGCAGTTCTTC
CASSVLRYNEQFF
>TRBV5-1|-|-|TRBJ1-6
TGCGCCAGCAGCTTGGAAGGGAGGCATTCACCCCTCCACTTT
CASSLEGRHSPLHF
>TRBV19|-|-|TRBJ2-1
TGTGCCAGTAGTACGCTCCGCGGTAATGAGCAGTTCTTC
CASSTLRGNEQFF
>TRBV11-2|once|-|TRBJ2-3
TGTGCCAGCAGCTTAGATTTCCGGACAGATACGCAGTATTTT
CASSLDFRTDTQYF
>TRBV2|once|TRBD2|TRBJ2-1
TGTGCCAGCAGCCTAGGGGGGCTAGCGGGGAACAATGAGCAGTTCTTC
CASSLGGLAGNNEQFF
>TRBV7-2|-|-|TRBJ2-2
TGTGCCAGCAGCCACACAACGGACAGTAACACCGGGGAGCTGTTTTTT
CASSHTTDSNTGELFF
>TRBV10-2|few|-|TRBJ1-1
TGCGCCAGCAGTGAATTATTCAGGGTGAACACTGAAGCTTTCTTT
CASSELFRVNTEAFF
>TRBV5-1|-|TRBD2|TRBJ2-7
TGCGCCAGCAGCCCCGGGACTAGATCCTACGAGCAGTACTTC
CASSPGTRSYEQYF
>TRBV28|once|TRBD2|TRBJ2-2
TGTGCCAGCAGTCCGGGACTAGCGGGCTGGGGCACCGGGGAGCTGTTTTTT
CASSPGLAGWGTGELFF
>TRBV9|-|TRBD2|TRBJ2-6
TGTGCCAGCAGCGACCGCGGGAGAACGGGGGCCAACGTCCTGACTTTC
CASSDRGRTGANVLTF
>TRBV28|-|-|TRBJ2-6
TGTGCCAGCAGTTTTAGAGGGCTTGGGGCCAACGTCCTGACTTTC
CASSFRGLGANVLTF
>TRBV2|-|TRBD1|TRBJ1-5
TGTGCCAGCAGTGGACAGGGAATCGGACAGCCCCAGCATTTT
CASSGQGIGQPQHF
>TRBV6-6|-|TRBD1|TRBJ2-7
TGTGCCAGCAGCTCCGGGACAGAATACGAGCAGTACTTC
CASSSGTEYEQYF
>TRBV2|-|-|TRBJ2-2
TGTGCCAGCAGGCGCAGGGCGAACACCGGGGAGCTGTTTTTT
CASRRRANTGELFF
>TRBV28|-|-|TRBJ2-7
TGTGCCAGCAGCCATGGGGCTAGTGTATTTGGCGAGCAGTACTTC
CASSHGASVFGEQYF
>TRBV18|-|-|TRBJ2-6
TGTGCCAGCTCACCATGGCCGTCCGATGCTGGGGCCAACGTCCTGACTTTC
CASSPWPSDAGANVLTF
>TRBV28|-|TRBD2|TRBJ2-7
TGTGCCAGCACCGAGATTGGGACTAGCGGGAACTACGAGCAGTACTTC
CASTEIGTSGNYEQYF
>TRBV5-6|-|-|TRBJ1-5
TGTGCCAGCAGCTTTTCACCAGGTAGCAATCAGCCCCAGCATTTT
CASSFSPGSNQPQHF